This T cell receptor beta chain appears in the sequencing data of a study of T cells in Graves' hyperthyroidism and ophthalmopathy. Turning to the study itself: Sampling of peripheral blood happened at initial diagnosis, prior to any treatment. General observations from the study: Classification by a 13 V-J model distinguished ophthalmopathy from stable hyperthyroidism.

Trimming removed 4 bases from V and 7 bases from J, with 16 bases in between. Germline V gene lookup returns CDR1 SGHTA and CDR2 FQGTGA. This CDR3 comprises 15 residues. The investigators amplified TCR beta CDR3 regions from RNA transcripts. RT-PCR in the first round (using the HTBI primer set) targeted the TCR CDR3. MiXCR, run by TCRdb on the multiplex PCR reads, gives a single entry per CDR3 protein. Of 750,000 to 900,000 distinct CDR3 sequences listed, 35% to 45% are singletons. This clonotype was counted only a few times. Its target is not known. The study based diagnoses on clinical symptoms, serum thyroxine and TRAb, thyroid ultrasound and orbital computed tomography.

The rearrangement joins TRBV7-3 to TRBJ2-2; a weak D match, TRBD1 (6 bases). The clonotype comes from a man in his late teens or twenties with Graves' hyperthyroidism. The specimen sequenced was blood. The CDR3 nucleotides read TGTGCCAGCAGCTCCCCACAGGGCTATGGCGGGGAGCTGTTTTTT. The encoded protein is CASSSPQGYGGELFF.